The next 5 T cell receptor beta chains were all read from a single sample in a study of blood T cell repertoires in COVID-19. Here immunoSEQ multiplex PCR was the method, and the copy in TCRdb shows in-frame clones only, minus some. Among fewer than 300,000 clones listed, approximately 91% were seen once. Specimen: PBMCs or T cells enriched from blood (not recorded which). All receptors come from a woman in her thirties or forties with acute COVID-19.

J is TRBJ1-1 and V is TRBV5-1; 7 bases align to TRBD1. Germline assignment: CDR1 SGHRS and CDR2 YFSETQ. This CDR3 spans 13 amino acids. The V and J ends lost 5 bases and 4 bases, in that order; junction bases with no gene match: 5. The CDR3 here is CASSSQGTTEAFF. The DNA of the CDR3 is TGCGCCAGCAGTTCACAGGGGACCACTGAAGCTTTCTTT.

V usage is TRBV6-5 and J usage is TRBJ1-1; the D gene is possibly TRBD1 (6 bases). The CDR3 has 13 residues. With 8 bases removed from V and 0 bases from J, the gap between germline ends came to 10 bases. Germline lookup yields CDR1 MNHEY and CDR2 SVGAGI. CDR3 coding DNA: TGTGCCAGCCCCCGGGACATGAACACTGAAGCTTTCTTT. Protein product: CASPRDMNTEAFF.

This chain links TRBV3-1 (or the pseudogene TRBV3-2) with TRBJ2-1, with 12 positions matching TRBD2. Trimming cost V 1 base and J 5 bases; bases outside gene matches: 9. The CDR3 has 18 amino acids. Germline loops: CDR1 LGHDT, CDR2 YNNKEL (reference sequence). The CDR3 region has the DNA TGTGCCAGCAGCCAAGCGGAAGTTGGACTAGCGGGGAACAATGAGCAGTTCTTC. This translates into CASSQAEVGLAGNNEQFF.

This chain uses TRBV6-5 with TRBJ1-1, with 8 bases lining up with TRBD1. V lost 5 bases, J lost 5 bases, and 7 bases stayed unmatched. The CDR3 runs 14 residues. Germline V gives CDR1 MNHEY, CDR2 SVGAGI. CDR3 amino acids: CASSPQGVGTEAFF. The CDR3 nucleotides are TGTGCCAGCAGTCCACAGGGGGTCGGGACTGAAGCTTTCTTT.

CDR3 protein: CASRGQGAFYGYTF. CDR3 sequence (DNA): TGTGCCAGCAGGGGTCAGGGGGCCTTCTATGGCTACACCTTC. The chain uses TRBV6-5 and TRBJ1-2; TRBD1 matches at 8 bases. Trimming at V came to 6 bases and at J to 4 bases, leaving 7 bases not matched to a gene. The CDR3 runs to 14 residues. CDR1 and CDR2 (germline): MNHEY, SVGAGI.